This T cell receptor (beta chain) appears in the sequencing data of a study of tumor-infiltrating lymphocytes in primary liver carcinoma. Overall study: Those enrolled were patients of both sexes, who were aged 30 to 69 years.

A primer in the constant region served to generate TCR beta cDNA from 450 to 600 ng of total RNA. Libraries for TCR beta were built through three nested multiplex PCR rounds, which together made up a slightly modified ARM-PCR procedure. Amplification in the first two PCR rounds was performed using TRBV1-TRBV30 forward primers and a C-beta reverse primer for approximately 10 cycles each. TCRdb called the multiplex PCR reads again in MiXCR, with one record for every CDR3 protein. The table records about 310,000 distinct CDR3 sequences, less than 75% of them present only once. It was unsorted whole blood that yielded blood RNA, and germline DNA was also extracted. V lost 3 bases and J 0 bases, leaving 15 bases between the germline ends. The V gene's germline CDR1 is LNHDA and CDR2 SQIVND (reference sequence). This CDR3 spans 16 amino acids.

The chain carries TRBV19 and TRBJ2-7; perhaps TRBD2 as D (6 bases). The receptor's source is a middle-aged man with primary liver carcinoma and hepatitis B virus infection. Sequencing was carried out using peripheral blood. The CDR3 sequence is CASSIGGERISYEQYF. The CDR3 nucleotides read TGTGCCAGTAGTATCGGCGGGGAACGGATCTCCTACGAGCAGTACTTC.